This TCR beta chain was captured by sequencing in a study of OX40 agonist ivuxolimab in advanced cancers. This clone was seen only once. Its antigen is unknown. Sequencing was performed with immunoSEQ multiplex PCR; in TCRdb, only in-frame clones are kept and a portion is missing. The sample has about 79,000 clones, approximately 85% seen once. Study results and caveats: Partial responders at 0.1-3.0 mg/kg showed near-lowest clonal expansion. In CD8+ T cells, expanded clones were on average more numerous than in CD4+.

CDR3 length equals 14 residues. The ends lost 4 bases at V and 4 bases at J; junction bases unmatched: 5. Germline V gene sequence: CDR1 SGHRS, CDR2 YFSETQ. Sequenced here: CD4+ or CD8+ T cells sorted from blood, sampled in a trial of the OX40 agonist ivuxolimab. V is TRBV5-1 and J is TRBJ1-3, with TRBD1 identical over 7 bases. The receptor was isolated from an adult with an advanced solid tumor such as melanoma, head and neck, liver or kidney cancer. This chain's CDR3 is CASSGTGAGNTIYF. The CDR3 region has the DNA TGCGCCAGCAGCGGTACAGGGGCCGGAAACACCATATATTTT.